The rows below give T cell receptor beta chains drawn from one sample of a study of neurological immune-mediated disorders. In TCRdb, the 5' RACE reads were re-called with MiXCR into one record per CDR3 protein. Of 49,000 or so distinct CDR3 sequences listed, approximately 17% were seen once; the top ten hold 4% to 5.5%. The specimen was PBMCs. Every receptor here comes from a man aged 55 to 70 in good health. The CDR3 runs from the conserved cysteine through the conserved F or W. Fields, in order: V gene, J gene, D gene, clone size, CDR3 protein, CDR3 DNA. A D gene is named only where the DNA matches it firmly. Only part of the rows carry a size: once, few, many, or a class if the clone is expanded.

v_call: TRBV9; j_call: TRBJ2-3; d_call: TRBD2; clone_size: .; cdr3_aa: CASSVGLAGGNTDTQYF; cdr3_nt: TGTGCCAGCAGCGTGGGACTAGCGGGGGGCAACACAGATACGCAGTATTTT
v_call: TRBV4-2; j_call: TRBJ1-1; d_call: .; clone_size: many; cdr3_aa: CASSQDSGEAFF; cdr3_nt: TGTGCCAGCAGCCAAGATTCGGGTGAAGCTTTCTTT
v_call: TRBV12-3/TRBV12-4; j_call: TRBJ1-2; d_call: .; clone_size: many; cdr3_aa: CASSLSDHYGYTF; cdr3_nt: TGTGCCAGCAGTTTAAGCGACCACTATGGCTACACCTTC
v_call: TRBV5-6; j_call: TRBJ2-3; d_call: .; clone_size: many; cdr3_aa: CASRPRSTDTQYF; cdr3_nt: TGTGCCAGCAGGCCTAGAAGCACAGATACGCAGTATTTT
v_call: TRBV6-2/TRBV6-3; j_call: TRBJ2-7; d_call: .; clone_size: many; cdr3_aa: CASSYRIFSYEQYF; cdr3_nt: TGTGCCAGCAGTTATCGAATTTTCTCCTACGAGCAGTACTTC
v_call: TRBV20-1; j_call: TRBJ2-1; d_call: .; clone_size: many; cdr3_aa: CSCPAGQEQFF; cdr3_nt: TGCAGTTGTCCCGCGGGCCAAGAGCAGTTCTTC
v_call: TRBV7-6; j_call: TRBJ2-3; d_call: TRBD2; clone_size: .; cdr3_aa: CASSAGLAGTRTQYF; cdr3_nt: TGTGCCAGCAGCGCGGGACTAGCGGGGACTCGTACGCAGTATTTT
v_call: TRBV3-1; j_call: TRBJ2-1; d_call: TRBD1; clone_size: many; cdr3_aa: CASSRRGTGNEQFF; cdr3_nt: TGTGCCAGCAGCAGGCGAGGGACAGGGAATGAGCAGTTCTTC
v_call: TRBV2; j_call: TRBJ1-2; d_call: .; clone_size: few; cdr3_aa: CASRPASNYGYTF; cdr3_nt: TGTGCCAGCAGGCCAGCTTCTAACTATGGCTACACCTTC
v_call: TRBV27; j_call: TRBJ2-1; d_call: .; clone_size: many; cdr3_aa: CATSGGEGNEQFF; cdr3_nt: TGTGCCACCTCAGGAGGTGAGGGAAATGAGCAGTTCTTC
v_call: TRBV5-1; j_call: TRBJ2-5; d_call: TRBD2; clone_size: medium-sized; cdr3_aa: CASSLYSGKETQYF; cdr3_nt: TGCGCCAGCAGCTTGTATAGCGGGAAAGAGACCCAGTACTTC
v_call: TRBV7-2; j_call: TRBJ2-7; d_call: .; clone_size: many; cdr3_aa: CASSLDPGYEQYF; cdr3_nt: TGTGCCAGCAGCTTAGATCCAGGCTACGAGCAGTACTTC
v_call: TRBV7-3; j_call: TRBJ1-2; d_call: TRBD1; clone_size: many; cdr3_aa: CASSPDRVYGYTF; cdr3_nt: TGTGCCAGCAGCCCCGACAGGGTCTATGGCTACACCTTC
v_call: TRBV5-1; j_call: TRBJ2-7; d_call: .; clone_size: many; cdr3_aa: CASSADNEGEQYF; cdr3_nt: TGCGCCAGCAGCGCCGACAACGAGGGCGAGCAGTACTTC
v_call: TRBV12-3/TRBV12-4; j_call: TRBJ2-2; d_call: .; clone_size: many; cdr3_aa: CASSFLGPGPLFF; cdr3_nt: TGTGCCAGCAGTTTTTTGGGACCCGGGCCGCTGTTTTTT
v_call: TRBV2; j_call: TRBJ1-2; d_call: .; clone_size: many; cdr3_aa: CASKRSEGQGGYTF; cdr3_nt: TGTGCCAGCAAAAGGAGTGAGGGGCAGGGGGGCTACACCTTC
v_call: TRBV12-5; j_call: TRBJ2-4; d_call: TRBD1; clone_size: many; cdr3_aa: CASGLVPPTGAWRNIQYF; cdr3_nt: TGTGCTAGTGGTTTGGTACCCCCGACAGGGGCTTGGAGAAACATTCAGTACTTC
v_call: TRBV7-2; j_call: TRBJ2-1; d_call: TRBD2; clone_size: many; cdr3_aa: CASGARRLAANEQFF; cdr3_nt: TGTGCCAGCGGTGCCCGGCGACTAGCGGCTAATGAGCAGTTCTTC